A single count supports the clone carrying this T cell receptor (beta chain). The antigen is undetermined. The data were obtained in a study of cytomegalovirus exposure and HLA in healthy donors. Both 60 Vbeta primers and 13 Jbeta primers went into the PCR. Sequencing used immunoSEQ multiplex PCR; TCRdb keeps in-frame clones, though not all of them. The repertoire holds about 180,000 clones, around 74% seen once, with 2.9% in the top ten. General study findings and limits: The HLA-A and HLA-B alleles of most subjects were reportedly predicted accurately from TCR beta sequences.

The clonotype comes from a male donor in good health and CMV-seronegative. The sequencing sample was made of PBMCs.

The CDR3 nucleotides are TGTGCCAGCAGTTTAGGGACTAGCTCCTACAATGAGCAGTTCTTC. It translates to CASSLGTSSYNEQFF. The chain couples TRBV27 to TRBJ2-1, with TRBD2 matching over 8 bases. After removal of 2 bases from V and 0 bases from J, the junction contained 0 bases not matched to a gene. The germline V gene encodes CDR1 MNHEY and CDR2 SMNVEV (reference sequence). The CDR3 extends over 15 amino acids.